Detailed here is one TCR beta chain. What it binds is unknown. This record comes from a study of Ad26.COV2.S vaccination and SARS-CoV-2 variants. Looking at the study overall: The COV1001 Ad26.COV2.S trial arm included the donor. The study, taken as a whole, reports: Breadth of non-spike TCRs did not differ between vaccinees and placebo recipients.

The germline gives CDR1 SGHAT, CDR2 FQNNGV. The CDR3 runs to 14 residues. J lost 6 bases, V lost 1 base, and 6 bases had no gene match. Libraries were prepared by immunoSEQ multiplex PCR; TCRdb keeps only in-frame clonotypes and omits some of them. The sample yields 300,000 to 400,000 clones, roughly 91% seen once. The treatment is: 15 to 20 received Ad26.COV2.S at low or high dose, single or two shots; five or six received placebo; per-sample allocation not given. At day 63 after the first vaccine or placebo injection, samples were drawn. The sample was peripheral blood, taken in a trial of Ad26.COV2.S vaccine versus placebo. The sequence was obtained from a person aged 18-65 years who received the Ad26.COV2.S COVID-19 vaccine or a placebo. This chain links TRBV11-2 with TRBJ2-7; 7 bases are a match to TRBD2. CDR3 amino acids: CASSLAPERGEQYF. The CDR3 region has the DNA TGTGCCAGCAGCTTAGCCCCAGAGCGGGGCGAGCAGTACTTC.